This TCR beta chain came from a study of cytomegalovirus exposure and HLA in healthy donors. Use of 60 Vbeta and 13 Jbeta primers characterized the PCR. Some clones are missing from TCRdb's copy, which holds only in-frame ones; the method was immunoSEQ multiplex PCR. Among about 180,000 clones listed, over 60% were seen once. The CDR3 sequence is 14 residues long. Trimming cost V 2 bases and J 7 bases; bases outside gene matches: 9. CDR1 is SGHKS and CDR2 is YYEKEE in the germline V gene (reference sequence). The chain links TRBV5-5 to TRBJ2-7; 7 bases align to TRBD1. The sample consisted of PBMCs. This receptor was identified in a man aged 35-49 years in good health and CMV-seronegative. In nucleotides, the CDR3 is TGTGCCAGCAGCTTCCTGAGACAGGGTGATGAGCAGTACTTC. Its translation: CASSFLRQGDEQYF.